What follows are 25 T cell receptor beta chains derived from one specimen sequenced in a study of shared clonotypes between healthy human individuals. Sequencing was performed with immunoSEQ multiplex PCR; in TCRdb, only in-frame clones are kept and a portion is missing. The sample lists some 2.3 million clones; approximately 93% were seen once. The sample comprised naive CD4+ T cells from PBMCs. Subset defined: CD45RA+ positively selected. These receptors were collected from a young man in good health. Some clones in this sample may be carry-over from other donors' samples.

V and J are TRBV2 and TRBJ2-7; 9 nucleotides agree with TRBD2. Germline values: CDR1 SNHLY, CDR2 FYNNEI. V trimming: 8 bases; J trimming: 5 bases; junction bases outside the gene matches: 10. This CDR3 has 14 amino acids. The CDR3 region is CASGAGLARDEQYF. CDR3 sequence (DNA): TGTGCCAGCGGAGCGGGACTAGCTCGCGACGAGCAGTACTTC.

The chain employs TRBV10-2 and TRBJ2-7; D remains unclear. V was trimmed by 6 bases and J by 2 bases, leaving 26 bases between them. The CDR3 covers 18 residues. The germline V gene encodes CDR1 WSHSY and CDR2 SAAADI. CDR3 sequence (DNA): TGCGCCAGCAGACTACCTTTGGACGGCGAAACTCCCACCTACGAGCAGTACTTC. Its translation: CASRLPLDGETPTYEQYF.

The chain has TRBV29-1 and TRBJ2-7; D is ambiguous. The germline V and J ends were trimmed by 6 bases and 5 bases, with 11 bases remaining between them. Germline values: CDR1 SQVTM, CDR2 ANQGSEA. The length of the CDR3 is 11 residues. The CDR3 DNA reads TGCAGCGTGGCGGCGGCCGACGAGCAGTACTTC. Translating it yields CSVAAADEQYF.

The chain couples TRBV6-5 to TRBJ1-1, with 7 nucleotides matching TRBD1. V shed 5 bases and J 0 bases; nucleotides not matched to a gene: 6. Germline V gene data show CDR1 as MNHEY and CDR2 as SVGAGI. The CDR3 has 15 residues. In nucleotides, the CDR3 is TGTGCCAGCAGTACCCCGGGACAGCTGAACACTGAAGCTTTCTTT. Translating gives CASSTPGQLNTEAFF.

This clone was found a few times. This chain connects TRBV5-5 to TRBJ1-1; D perhaps matches TRBD1 (5 bases). Between the trimmed V and J ends, which lost 4 bases and 1 base, there was a span of 14 bases. From germline, CDR1 is SGHKS and CDR2 YYEKEE (reference sequence). The CDR3 contains 15 residues. DNA for the CDR3: TGTGCCAGCAGCCCGGTGGCAGGGAAGAACACTGAAGCTTTCTTT. It is translated as CASSPVAGKNTEAFF.

The rearrangement uses TRBV6-1 and TRBJ2-1; D is uncertain. The CDR3 sequence is 14 residues long. Deletions cut 3 bases from V and 1 base from J, with 7 bases between. Germline CDR1 MNHNS, CDR2 SASEGT. CDR3 sequence reads: CASSERRSYNEQFF. Written as DNA, the CDR3 is TGTGCCAGCAGTGAGCGCCGGTCCTACAATGAGCAGTTCTTC.

The CDR3 loop reads CASSLDSASSYEQYF. For the CDR3, the DNA is TGTGCCAGCAGCTTAGACAGTGCCAGCTCCTACGAGCAGTACTTC. V and J are TRBV7-2 and TRBJ2-7; the D is unclear. Trimming took 1 base from V and 0 from J, leaving 10 bases between them. The germline V gene has CDR1 SGHTA and CDR2 FQGNSA. The CDR3 runs 15 residues.

This clone came up once. The chain has TRBV21-1 and TRBJ2-7; the D segment call TRBD1 is taken from the table without a DNA check. TRBV21-1 is a pseudogene segment. The CDR3 is 21 residues long. CDR3 in amino acids: CASSKEGWCSAEPGQGDEQYF. In DNA, the CDR3 is TGTGCCAGCAGCAAAGAGGGTTGGTGTTCAGCTGAACCGGGACAGGGGGACGAGCAGTACTTC.

The chain carries TRBV23-1 and TRBJ2-7, with D tentatively TRBD2 (6 bases). TRBV23-1 is filed as an ORF, its function uncertain. With 4 bases removed from V and 0 bases from J, the gap between germline ends came to 13 bases. The CDR3 is made up of 15 amino acids. The CDR3, as DNA: TGCGCCAGCAGTCCCCGGGGGATGAGCTCCTACGAGCAGTACTTC. It codes for CASSPRGMSSYEQYF.

This chain links TRBV5-5 with TRBJ1-1; D is unclear. Per germline, CDR1 SGHKS and CDR2 YYEKEE (reference sequence). Deletions cut 0 bases from V and 3 bases from J, with 9 bases between. CDR3 size: 14 residues. The CDR3 sequence is CASSLVEHYTEAFF. DNA for the CDR3: TGTGCCAGCAGCTTGGTGGAGCACTACACTGAAGCTTTCTTT. The full variable domain, completed using reference TRBV5-5 and TRBJ1-1, is DAGVTQSPTHLIKTRGQQVTLRCSPISGHKSVSWYQQVLGQGPQFIFQYYEKEERGRGNFPDRFSARQFPNYSSELNVNALLLGDSALYLCASSLVEHYTEAFFGQGTRLTVV.

The chain employs TRBV7-3 and TRBJ1-4, with D possibly matching TRBD1 (5 bases). This CDR3 region has 13 residues. The germline V gene encodes CDR1 SGHTA and CDR2 FQGTGA. Trimming left V 1 base short and J 13 bases short, with 13 bases between. The CDR3 DNA is TGTGCCAGCAGCTTAAGGTCAGGGCATTTACTGTTTTTT. Protein: CASSLRSGHLLFF.

The chain couples TRBV10-3 to TRBJ2-1; 9 positions agree with TRBD1. CDR1 and CDR2 from the germline V gene are ENHRY and SYGVKD. The V and J ends lost 10 bases and 5 bases, in that order; junction bases with no gene match: 9. The CDR3 covers 14 residues. Written as DNA, the CDR3 is TGTGCCACAGCGGACGGGACAGGGAACAATGAGCAGTTCTTC. Translated: CATADGTGNNEQFF.

The chain uses TRBV28 and TRBJ2-7, with 11 bases that match TRBD2. V lost 5 bases and J lost 2; bases outside the gene matches: 11. CDR1 and CDR2 (germline): MDHEN, SYDVKM. CDR3 length: 17 amino acids. The CDR3 loop is CASSPNGLAGLAYEQYF. For the CDR3, the DNA is TGTGCCAGCAGTCCCAATGGACTAGCGGGTTTGGCCTACGAGCAGTACTTC.

Regarding this clone: This specimen includes other DNA sequences encoding the same CDR3. J is TRBJ1-5 and V is TRBV28; the D is unclear. The CDR3 loop spans 12 amino acids. CDR1 MDHEN and CDR2 SYDVKM come from the germline V gene. The V end lost 6 bases, the J end lost 2 bases, and 5 bases lay between the germline ends. The CDR3 is CASRAGNQPQHF. CDR3 bases: TGTGCCAGCAGGGCGGGCAATCAGCCCCAGCATTTT.

This clone appeared once. This sequence joins TRBV7-3 and TRBJ2-7; D gene ambiguous. The V and J ends lost 5 bases and 1 base respectively, with 12 bases between them. The CDR3 contains 14 residues. The germline gives CDR1 SGHTA, CDR2 FQGTGA. In DNA form, the CDR3 reads TGTGCCAGCAGCCCCGGTCGCATATCCTACGAGCAGTACTTC. As protein: CASSPGRISYEQYF.

This clone was found once. The chain recombines TRBV5-8 with TRBJ2-7; 7 nucleotides match TRBD1. Trimming cost V 3 bases and J 1 base; bases outside gene matches: 10. Looked up from germline, CDR1 is SGHTS and CDR2 is YDEGEE. This CDR3 comprises 16 residues. This chain's CDR3 is CASSYDRVLRSYEQYF. CDR3 sequence (DNA): TGTGCCAGCAGCTACGACAGGGTCCTAAGATCCTACGAGCAGTACTTC.

With regard to this clone: The sample has other DNA sequences that encode this CDR3 too. This sequence joins TRBV7-2 and TRBJ2-7; the match to TRBD1 covers 7 bases. From germline, CDR1 is SGHTA and CDR2 FQGNSA. J lost 2 bases, V lost 5 bases, and 6 bases had no gene match. CDR3 size: 14 residues. The CDR3 nucleotides are TGTGCCAGCAGCCCCCGACAGGGACCCTACGAGCAGTACTTC. It encodes CASSPRQGPYEQYF. The variable domain in full, with the rest retrieved from reference TRBV7-2 and TRBJ2-7, is GAGVSQSPSNKVTEKGKDVELRCDPISGHTALYWYRQSLGQGLEFLIYFQGNSAPDKSGLPSDRFSAERTGGSVSTLTIQRTQQEDSAVYLCASSPRQGPYEQYFGPGTRLTVT.

In its sample, this clone was seen once. V gene TRBV10-3 combines with J gene TRBJ2-3; TRBD2 is a possible D gene (6 bases). The CDR3 has 14 residues. The germline V gene has CDR1 ENHRY and CDR2 SYGVKD. The ends were cut back, 7 bases at V and 5 bases at J, with 16 bases in the middle. The CDR3 bases are TGTGCCATCACTCCCAGGATGGAGGGAGATACGCAGTATTTT. This gives the protein CAITPRMEGDTQYF.

The chain couples TRBV6-4 to TRBJ1-2, with a possible D match to TRBD1 (5 bases). Per germline, CDR1 MRHNA and CDR2 SNTAGT. V was cut by 5 bases and J by 4 bases, with 14 bases left in between. This CDR3 has 14 amino acids. The CDR3 spells CASSQGPSGYGYTF. The CDR3 coding sequence is TGTGCCAGCAGTCAGGGCCCCTCGGGCTATGGCTACACCTTC.

This chain uses TRBV9 with TRBJ2-1; 9 bases line up with TRBD2. V shed 2 bases, J shed 7 bases, and the junction held 7 bases outside the gene matches. This CDR3 comprises 15 residues. Germline CDR1 and CDR2: SGDLS and YYNGEE. DNA of the CDR3: TGTGCCAGCAGCGTTGGCGGGAGGGTGGTAAATGAGCAGTTCTTC. Its translation: CASSVGGRVVNEQFF.

The V call is TRBV7-9, the J call TRBJ1-2; the D is unclear. V was cut by 1 base and J by 4 bases, with 13 bases left in between. This CDR3 is 15 amino acids long. In germline, CDR1 is SEHNR, CDR2 FQNEAQ (reference sequence). The CDR3 DNA sequence: TGTGCCAGCAGCTTAGTAGCCGGGATTGGCTATGGCTACACCTTC. It is translated as CASSLVAGIGYGYTF.

For this clone: The sample has other DNA sequences that encode this CDR3 too. The chain recombines TRBV5-1 with TRBJ2-7; 13 positions agree with TRBD2. The J segment lost 2 bases and the V segment lost 8 bases, leaving 10 bases of the junction unmatched. This CDR3 spans 16 amino acids. Germline V CDR1 and CDR2: SGHRS, YFSETQ. CDR3 sequence reads: CASSPGTSGVTYEQYF. CDR3 nucleotides: TGCGCCAGTAGTCCCGGGACTAGCGGGGTGACCTACGAGCAGTACTTC.

CDR3 DNA: TGTGCCAGCAGCCCCATCCAAGGACAGATTTCCTACGAGCAGTACTTC. Protein sequence: CASSPIQGQISYEQYF. J is TRBJ2-7 and V is TRBV28; tentatively, D is TRBD1 (6 bases). Per the germline V gene, CDR1 is MDHEN and CDR2 is SYDVKM. This CDR3 is built from 16 residues. V gave up 6 bases and J gave up 1 base, with 19 bases separating them.

This clone came up a few times. The chain joins TRBV7-9 to TRBJ2-7; 9 bases fit TRBD2. The germline CDR1 and CDR2 sequences are SEHNR and FQNEAQ (reference sequence). CDR3 size: 14 residues. J gave up 2 bases and V 5 bases, and 4 bases lay outside the gene matches. The CDR3 sequence: CASSVLAGTYEQYF. DNA of the CDR3: TGTGCCAGCAGCGTACTAGCGGGTACCTACGAGCAGTACTTC.

The chain combines TRBV9 with TRBJ2-1, with 8 positions matching TRBD1. Trimming cost V 0 bases and J 14 bases; bases outside gene matches: 16. This CDR3 has 16 amino acids. Germline-derived CDR1 and CDR2 are SGDLS and YYNGEE. In DNA, the CDR3 is TGTGCCAGCAGCGTAGCTGAAGGAGGAGGACAGGGAGGAAAGTTCTTC. Protein sequence: CASSVAEGGGQGGKFF.